This entry is about one T cell receptor (beta chain). Its target antigen remains unknown. Base qualities are not recorded, but no much larger clone differs from it by a single base. Each donor gave one peripheral blood draw, averaging roughly 120 mL, which was collected into heparinised tubes. Using a panel that included CD45RO, CCR7, CD25, CD127, CD95 and CD27, naive, central memory, regulatory and stem cell-like memory CD4+ T cells were sorted on a BD FACSAria II. All sorted populations exceeded 95% purity. PBMCs were isolated immediately by Lymphoprep density gradient centrifugation and stained directly without culture. To minimize batch effects, samples were stained and sorted in pairs, one healthy donor with one patient per experiment. These data are taken from a study of beta chain features in type 1 diabetes (dated by TCRdb to the late 2010s). Study-wide context: No differences in mean age, gender distribution, total cell number or subset yield were found between patients and healthy donors. A total of roughly 100 million sorted cells were examined across all samples, and RNA yield correlated strongly with the number of cells per subset. In the study, recently diagnosed type 1 diabetes patients and matched healthy donors were compared on the TCRB repertoires of their sorted circulating CD4+ T cell subsets. Regulatory and stem cell-like memory subsets were isolated from only 8 patients and roughly 8 healthy donors, whereas naive and central memory subsets came from all 30 or so donors. What the research found in general, with its limitations: In all four CD4+ subsets, TCRB CDR3 length was moderately but significantly shorter in type 1 diabetes patients. Shorter templates might have been favored by PCR, but patient and control samples were amplified and corrected together, so both groups would have been affected equally by any skew. Fewer insertions and more nucleotide deletions at VDJ recombination sites were observed in patients with type 1 diabetes, implying thymic rearrangement abnormalities. Because cDNA was sequenced instead of genomic DNA, highly expressing activated cells could be over-represented, though the groups showed no difference in activation or CD3 levels. Naive, central memory and regulatory TCRB repertoires appeared more similar among patients than among healthy donors. HLA sub-analyses involved small numbers of individuals, so any influence of HLA type on TCRB rearrangement remained unresolved.

V gives up 6 bases and J gives up 9 bases, and the segment between their germline ends measures 20 bases. Including cysteine and phenylalanine, the CDR3 has 14 amino acids. Of the read, only the CDR3 DNA is kept; its 42 bases are in frame from base 1. CDR1 and CDR2 are read off the germline V gene as SNHLY and FYNNEI. All of the isolated RNA was reverse transcribed with the High Capacity cDNA Reverse Transcription Kit, so expressed TCRB transcripts were sequenced. Deep immunoSEQ sequencing was performed on naive, central memory and regulatory T cell samples, with an average of roughly 3.6 million total reads per sample. After sorted cells were lysed in RLT buffer, RNA was extracted with DNase-treated RNeasy Micro or Mini kits, with the choice depending on cell number. To prevent cross-contamination, every cell subset was processed on its own, while patient and healthy donor samples were processed together. The immunoSEQ multiplex PCR was used to amplify TCRB sequences from cDNA, yielding 87-bp fragments that span the CDR3 region. The amplicons were sequenced using the Illumina HiSeq platform. On the study's bioinformatics: PCR bias was computationally corrected using synthetic template baselines, reads within Hamming distance 2 were collapsed, and singletons that could not be merged were discarded. Reads were aligned to IMGT to assign V, D and J genes, CDR3 length, and insertions or deletions at six rearrangement sites. Within each subset, clonotype counts were normalized to sorted cell number, and only after that were true diversity and Gini coefficients computed with the tcR R package. Repertoire sharing was quantified using the overlap coefficient calculated on TCRB nucleotide sequences. TCRdb retrieved this table from immuneACCESS and kept in-frame rearrangements only. Not all clones are present; in checked studies, unresolved V genes account for under half, and no reason is known for the remainder. D and trimming were read from the DNA, whereas the V and J calls and clone size are those reported in that table. The sample includes over 300,000 clones, with roughly 8% observed a single time. The ten largest clones take up less than 0.5% of the sample.

The clonotype was recovered from a woman aged 18-29 years in good health. Sequencing input: central memory CD4+ T cells from blood. This receptor chain uses TRBV2 and TRBJ2-5; the D segment cannot be called with confidence. The bases are TGTGCCAGCAGGGAAAGCTTTTCCCAACGATCCCAGTACTTC. The resulting protein is CASRESFSQRSQYF. The CDR3 plus the reference TRBV2 and TRBJ2-5 genes for the other parts give the full variable domain: EPEVTQTPSHQVTQMGQEVILRCVPISNHLYFYWYRQILGQKVEFLVSFYNNEISEKSEIFDDQFSVERPDGSNFTLKIRSTKLEDSAMYFCASRESFSQRSQYFGPGTRLLVL.